This TCR beta chain was obtained from a study of Graves' ophthalmopathy and Graves' hyperthyroidism. Amplification from RNA transcripts yielded the TCR beta CDR3 regions. HTBI primers served in a first-round RT-PCR, which a second-round multiplex PCR followed. MiXCR, applied by TCRdb to the multiplex PCR reads, yields one record per CDR3 protein. In the table there are 340,000 or so distinct CDR3 sequences, roughly 15% of which are singletons. Germline values: CDR1 SGHVS, CDR2 FQNEAQ. V lost 3 bases to trimming and J lost 1 base, with 6 bases between them. This CDR3 contains 14 residues. This clonotype occurred many times.

Sequenced: peripheral blood. The sequence derives from an adult man with Graves' ophthalmopathy. V gene TRBV7-8 combines with J gene TRBJ2-2; no definite D call. CDR3 in amino acids: CASSFRENTGELFF. Here the CDR3 DNA reads TGTGCCAGCAGCTTTAGAGAGAACACCGGGGAGCTGTTTTTT.